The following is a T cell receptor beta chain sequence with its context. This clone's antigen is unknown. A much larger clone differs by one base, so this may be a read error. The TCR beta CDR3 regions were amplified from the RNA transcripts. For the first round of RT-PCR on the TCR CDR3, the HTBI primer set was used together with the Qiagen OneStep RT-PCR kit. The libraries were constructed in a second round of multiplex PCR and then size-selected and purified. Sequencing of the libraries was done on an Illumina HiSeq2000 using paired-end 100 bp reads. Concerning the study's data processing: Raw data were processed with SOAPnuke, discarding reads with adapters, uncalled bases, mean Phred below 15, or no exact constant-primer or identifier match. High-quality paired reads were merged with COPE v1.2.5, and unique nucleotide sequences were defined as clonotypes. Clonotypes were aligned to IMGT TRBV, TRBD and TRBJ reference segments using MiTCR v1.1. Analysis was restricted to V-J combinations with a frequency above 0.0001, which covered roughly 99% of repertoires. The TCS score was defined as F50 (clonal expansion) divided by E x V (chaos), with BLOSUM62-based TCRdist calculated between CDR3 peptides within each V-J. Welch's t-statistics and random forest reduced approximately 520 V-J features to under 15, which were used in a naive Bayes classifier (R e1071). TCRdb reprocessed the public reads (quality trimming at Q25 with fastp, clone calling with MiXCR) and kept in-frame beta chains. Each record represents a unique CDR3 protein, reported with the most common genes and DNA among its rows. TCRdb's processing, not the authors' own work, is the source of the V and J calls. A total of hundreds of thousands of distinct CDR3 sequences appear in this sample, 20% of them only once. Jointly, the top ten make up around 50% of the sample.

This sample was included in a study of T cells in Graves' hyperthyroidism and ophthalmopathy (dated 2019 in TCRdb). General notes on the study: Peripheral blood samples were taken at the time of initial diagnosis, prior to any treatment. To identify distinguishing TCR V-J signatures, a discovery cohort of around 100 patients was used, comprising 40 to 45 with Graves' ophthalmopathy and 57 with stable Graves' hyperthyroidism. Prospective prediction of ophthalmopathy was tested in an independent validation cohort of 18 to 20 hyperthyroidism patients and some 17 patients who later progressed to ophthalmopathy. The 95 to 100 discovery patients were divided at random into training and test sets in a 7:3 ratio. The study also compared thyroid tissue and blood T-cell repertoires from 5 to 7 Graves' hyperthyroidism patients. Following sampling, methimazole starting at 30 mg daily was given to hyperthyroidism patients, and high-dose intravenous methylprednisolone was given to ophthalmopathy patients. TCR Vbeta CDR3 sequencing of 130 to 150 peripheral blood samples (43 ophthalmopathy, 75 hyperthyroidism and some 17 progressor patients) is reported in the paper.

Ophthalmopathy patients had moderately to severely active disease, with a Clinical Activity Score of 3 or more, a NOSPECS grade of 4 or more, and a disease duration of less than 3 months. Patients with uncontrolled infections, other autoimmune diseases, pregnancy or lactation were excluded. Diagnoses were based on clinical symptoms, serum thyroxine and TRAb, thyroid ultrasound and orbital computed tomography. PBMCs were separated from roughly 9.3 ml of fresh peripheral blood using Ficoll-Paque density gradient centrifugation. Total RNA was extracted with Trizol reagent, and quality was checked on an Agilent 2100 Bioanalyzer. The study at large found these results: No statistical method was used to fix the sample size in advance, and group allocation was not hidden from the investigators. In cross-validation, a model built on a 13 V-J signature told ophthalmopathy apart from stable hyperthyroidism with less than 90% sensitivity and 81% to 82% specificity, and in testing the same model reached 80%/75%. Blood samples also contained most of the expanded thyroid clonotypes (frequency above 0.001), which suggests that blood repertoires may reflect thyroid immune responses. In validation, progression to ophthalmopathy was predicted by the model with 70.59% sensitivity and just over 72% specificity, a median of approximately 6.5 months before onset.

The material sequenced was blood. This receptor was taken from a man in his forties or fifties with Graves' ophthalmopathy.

Read as DNA, the sequence is TGTGCCAGTCGACAGGGTGGGCATGAGCAGTTCTTC. Protein translation: CASRQGGHEQFF. The rearranged chain carries TRBV7-2 and TRBJ2-1, with 7 bases aligning to TRBD1. From cysteine to phenylalanine, the CDR3 is 12 amino acids long. Only the CDR3 DNA stays, 36 bases, in frame from base 1. The germline V gene encodes CDR1 SGHTA and CDR2 FQGNSA. Compared with germline, V lacks 9 bases and J lacks 8 bases; bases without a gene match: 7.